This T cell receptor beta chain was sequenced for a study of T-cell memory formation after mild COVID-19. The study, taken as a whole, reports: Clones contracting across day 15 to 85 had a balanced CD4/CD8 profile; later expanding clones leaned CD4+.

Germline-derived CDR1 and CDR2 are MNHEY and SMNVEV (reference sequence). This CDR3 region has 14 residues. As for this clonotype: What it binds is unknown. At one boundary the junction diverges from the germline segment, which might be a read error.

Each CDR3 protein gets one entry after TCRdb re-called the 5' RACE reads with MiXCR. The profile shows 400,000 to 550,000 distinct CDR3 sequences, around a quarter of them singletons. V gene TRBV27 combines with J gene TRBJ2-5; weak D call: TRBD1 (5 bases). The sample was PBMCs or a T cell subset sorted from them (not recorded which). This sequence was found in an adult woman who had mild COVID-19 (a few samples of this study predate the infection). Cell type and time point are not known. CDR3 sequence reads: CASSLNQGQGTQYF. CDR3 in DNA: TGTGCCAGCAGTTTGAATCAGGGCCAAGGGACCCAGTACTTC.